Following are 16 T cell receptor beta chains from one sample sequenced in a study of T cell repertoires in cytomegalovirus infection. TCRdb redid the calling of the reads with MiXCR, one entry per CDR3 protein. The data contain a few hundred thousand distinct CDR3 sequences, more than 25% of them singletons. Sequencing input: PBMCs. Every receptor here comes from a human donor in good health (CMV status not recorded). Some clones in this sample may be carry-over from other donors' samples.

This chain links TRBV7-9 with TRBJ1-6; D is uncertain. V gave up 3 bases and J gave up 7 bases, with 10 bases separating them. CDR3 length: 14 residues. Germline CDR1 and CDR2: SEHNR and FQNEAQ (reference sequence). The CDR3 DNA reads TGTGCCAGCAGCTTCCAGCTTGTAAATTCACCCCTCCACTTT. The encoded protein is CASSFQLVNSPLHF.

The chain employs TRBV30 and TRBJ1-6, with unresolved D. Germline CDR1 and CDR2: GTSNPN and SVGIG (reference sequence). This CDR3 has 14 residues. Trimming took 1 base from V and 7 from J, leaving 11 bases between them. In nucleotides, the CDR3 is TGTGCCTGGAGTGAAGGGCTGAAAAATTCACCCCTCCACTTT. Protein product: CAWSEGLKNSPLHF.

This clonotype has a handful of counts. The DNA of the CDR3 is TGTGCCAGCAGTTTAGTGGGACAGGGGAGCACTGAAGCTTTCTTT. Translating it yields CASSLVGQGSTEAFF. The V call is TRBV27, the J call TRBJ1-1; 10 bases map to TRBD1. The V gene's germline CDR1 is MNHEY and CDR2 SMNVEV (reference sequence). Trimming took 2 bases from V and 4 from J; bases not matched to a gene: 4. CDR3 length: 15 residues.

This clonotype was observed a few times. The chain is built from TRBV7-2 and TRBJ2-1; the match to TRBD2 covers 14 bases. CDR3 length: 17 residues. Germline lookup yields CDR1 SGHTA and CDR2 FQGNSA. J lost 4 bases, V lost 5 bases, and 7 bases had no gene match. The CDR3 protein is CASSRGLAGGAYNEQFF. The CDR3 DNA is TGTGCCAGCAGCCGCGGACTAGCGGGAGGAGCGTACAATGAGCAGTTCTTC.

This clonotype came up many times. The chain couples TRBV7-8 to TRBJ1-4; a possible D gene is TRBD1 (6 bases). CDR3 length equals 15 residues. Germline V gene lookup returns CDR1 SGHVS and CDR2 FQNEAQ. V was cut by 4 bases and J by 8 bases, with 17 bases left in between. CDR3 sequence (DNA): TGTGCCAGCAGCTCCCTCAGGGGCGCGAAGGAAAAACTGTTTTTT. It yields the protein CASSSLRGAKEKLFF.

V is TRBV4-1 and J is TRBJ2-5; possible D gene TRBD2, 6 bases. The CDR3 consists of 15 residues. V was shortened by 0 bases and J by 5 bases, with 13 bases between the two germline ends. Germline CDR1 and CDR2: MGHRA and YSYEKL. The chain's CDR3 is CASSQDLGGTETQYF. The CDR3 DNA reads TGCGCCAGCAGCCAAGATCTCGGCGGGACGGAGACCCAGTACTTC.

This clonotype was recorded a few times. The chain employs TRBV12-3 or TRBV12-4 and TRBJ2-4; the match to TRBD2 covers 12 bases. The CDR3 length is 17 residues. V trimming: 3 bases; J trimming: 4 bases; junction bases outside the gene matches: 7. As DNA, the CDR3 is TGTGCCAGCAGTTTGGCGCGGACTAGCGGGGCTAAAAACATTCAGTACTTC. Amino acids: CASSLARTSGAKNIQYF.

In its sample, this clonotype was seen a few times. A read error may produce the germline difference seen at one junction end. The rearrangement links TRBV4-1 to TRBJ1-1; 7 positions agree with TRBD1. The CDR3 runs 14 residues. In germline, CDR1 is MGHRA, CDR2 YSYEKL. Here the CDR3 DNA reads TGTGCCAGCAGCCAAGTCTCGACAGGGTCTGAAGCTTTCTTT. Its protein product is CASSQVSTGSEAFF.

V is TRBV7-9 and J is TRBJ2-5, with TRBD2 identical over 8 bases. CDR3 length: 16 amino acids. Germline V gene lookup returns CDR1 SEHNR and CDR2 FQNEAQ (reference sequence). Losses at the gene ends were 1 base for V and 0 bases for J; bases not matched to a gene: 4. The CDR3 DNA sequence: TGTGCCAGCAGCTTAGGGAGCGGGAGCGACCAAGAGACCCAGTACTTC. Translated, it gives CASSLGSGSDQETQYF.

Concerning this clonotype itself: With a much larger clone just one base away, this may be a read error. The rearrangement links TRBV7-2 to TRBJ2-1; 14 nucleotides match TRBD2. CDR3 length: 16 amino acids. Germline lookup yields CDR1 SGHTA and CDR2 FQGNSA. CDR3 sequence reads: CARSATSGRGNNEQFF. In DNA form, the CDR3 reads TGTGCCCGCAGCGCGACTAGCGGGAGGGGAAACAATGAGCAGTTCTTC.

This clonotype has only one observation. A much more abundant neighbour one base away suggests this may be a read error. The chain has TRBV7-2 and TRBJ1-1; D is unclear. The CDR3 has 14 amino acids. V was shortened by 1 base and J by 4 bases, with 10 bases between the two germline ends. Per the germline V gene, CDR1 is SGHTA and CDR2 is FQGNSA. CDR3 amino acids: CASSLGSTTTEAFF. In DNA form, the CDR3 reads TGTGCCAGCAGCTTAGGTTCGACAACCACTGAAGCTTTCTTT.

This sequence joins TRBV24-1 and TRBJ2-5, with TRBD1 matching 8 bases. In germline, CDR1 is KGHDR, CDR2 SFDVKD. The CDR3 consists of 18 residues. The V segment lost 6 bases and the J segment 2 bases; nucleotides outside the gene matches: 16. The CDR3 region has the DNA TGTGCCACCAGTCCCTCCGGGACAGGAATATTCAGTCAAGAGACCCAGTACTTC. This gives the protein CATSPSGTGIFSQETQYF.

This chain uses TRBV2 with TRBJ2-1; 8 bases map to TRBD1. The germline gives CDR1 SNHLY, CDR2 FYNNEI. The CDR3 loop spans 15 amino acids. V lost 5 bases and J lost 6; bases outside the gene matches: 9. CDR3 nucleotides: TGTGCCAGCAGTCTATACTTTGGACAGGGCAATGAGCAGTTCTTC. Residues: CASSLYFGQGNEQFF. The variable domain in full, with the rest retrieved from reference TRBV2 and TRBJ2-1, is EPEVTQTPSHQVTQMGQEVILRCVPISNHLYFYWYRQILGQKVEFLVSFYNNEISEKSEIFDDQFSVERPDGSNFTLKIRSTKLEDSAMYFCASSLYFGQGNEQFFGPGTRLTVL.

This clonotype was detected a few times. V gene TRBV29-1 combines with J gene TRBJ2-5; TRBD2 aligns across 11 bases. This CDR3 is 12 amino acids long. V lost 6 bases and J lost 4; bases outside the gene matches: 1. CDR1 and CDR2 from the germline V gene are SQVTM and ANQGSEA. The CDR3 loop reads CSVGTSGETQYF. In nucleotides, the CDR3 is TGCAGCGTCGGGACTAGCGGAGAGACCCAGTACTTC.

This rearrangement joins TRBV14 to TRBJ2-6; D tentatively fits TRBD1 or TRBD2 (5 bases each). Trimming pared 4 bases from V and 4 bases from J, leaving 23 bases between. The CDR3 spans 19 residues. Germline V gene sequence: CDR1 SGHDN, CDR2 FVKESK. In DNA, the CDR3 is TGTGCCAGCAGCCTACGACCGGGACGAAAACCGGGGGGGGCCAACGTCCTGACTTTC. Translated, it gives CASSLRPGRKPGGANVLTF.

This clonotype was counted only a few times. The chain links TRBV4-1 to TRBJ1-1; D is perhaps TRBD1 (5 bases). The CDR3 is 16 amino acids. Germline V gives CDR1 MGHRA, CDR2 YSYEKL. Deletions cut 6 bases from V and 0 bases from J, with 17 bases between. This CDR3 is CASRNWGGGMNTEAFF. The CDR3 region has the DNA TGCGCCAGCAGAAACTGGGGCGGTGGAATGAACACTGAAGCTTTCTTT.